Listed below are T cell receptor beta chains from one sample, sequenced in a study of shared clonotypes between healthy human individuals. Method: immunoSEQ multiplex PCR; TCRdb's copy keeps in-frame clones and lacks some. Here the sample spans 470,000 or so clones, roughly 80% being singletons. The sequencing sample was made of PBMCs. The receptors shown here come from a woman aged 40 to 49 in good health. Some clones in this sample may be carry-over from other donors' samples. Each CDR3 is given with its conserved first and last residue. Each record gives: V gene, clone size, J gene, D gene, CDR3 protein, CDR3 DNA. The D gene is left open where the match is weak. Size is omitted from some rows. Given values are once, few, many or a class for expanded clones.

TRBV6-5	-	TRBJ2-1	-	CASRTLGQGYNEQFF	TGTGCCAGCAGAACCCTGGGCCAGGGCTACAATGAGCAGTTCTTC
TRBV10-2	-	TRBJ2-3	TRBD2	CASSIAGGLVDTQYF	TGCGCCAGCAGCATAGCGGGAGGTTTAGTAGATACGCAGTATTTT
TRBV15	-	TRBJ1-5	-	CATSRQGGQPQHF	TGTGCCACCAGCAGACAGGGAGGCCAGCCCCAGCATTTT
TRBV7-2	-	TRBJ1-3	-	CASSLTGVSGNTIYF	TGTGCCAGCAGTTTAACGGGGGTCTCTGGAAACACCATATATTTT
TRBV7-9	few	TRBJ2-5	TRBD1	CASRPGTGQETQYF	TGTGCCAGCAGGCCCGGGACAGGGCAAGAGACCCAGTACTTC
TRBV29-1	-	TRBJ1-4	-	CSVAGTEKLFF	TGCAGCGTTGCCGGGACCGAAAAACTGTTTTTT
TRBV28	-	TRBJ2-7	TRBD1	CASTSAPGTGGEQYF	TGTGCCAGCACCTCCGCCCCAGGGACAGGCGGCGAGCAGTACTTC
TRBV5-1	-	TRBJ1-1	-	CASSLASTAGAFF	TGCGCCAGCAGCTTGGCCTCGACAGCTGGCGCTTTCTTT
TRBV5-8	-	TRBJ1-1	-	CASSLLRGVNTEAFF	TGTGCCAGCAGCCTCTTAAGGGGCGTGAACACTGAAGCTTTCTTT
TRBV6-5	-	TRBJ1-4	-	CASSQWTADELFF	TGTGCCAGCAGTCAATGGACCGCGGACGAACTGTTTTTT
TRBV28	-	TRBJ2-2	TRBD2	CASSFASSGRRTGELFF	TGTGCCAGCAGTTTTGCGTCTAGCGGGAGGCGTACCGGGGAGCTGTTTTTT
TRBV6-1	many	TRBJ1-5	-	CASSELGFRGGSAQPQHF	TGTGCCAGCAGTGAATTGGGCTTTCGGGGGGGTAGTGCTCAGCCCCAGCATTTT
TRBV7-8	-	TRBJ2-1	-	CASSLWATGGRNEQFF	TGTGCCAGCAGCTTATGGGCCACAGGCGGGCGCAATGAGCAGTTCTTC
TRBV5-4	-	TRBJ2-2	TRBD2	CASSGGLAGAVGELFF	TGTGCCAGCAGCGGCGGACTAGCGGGAGCGGTCGGGGAGCTGTTTTTT